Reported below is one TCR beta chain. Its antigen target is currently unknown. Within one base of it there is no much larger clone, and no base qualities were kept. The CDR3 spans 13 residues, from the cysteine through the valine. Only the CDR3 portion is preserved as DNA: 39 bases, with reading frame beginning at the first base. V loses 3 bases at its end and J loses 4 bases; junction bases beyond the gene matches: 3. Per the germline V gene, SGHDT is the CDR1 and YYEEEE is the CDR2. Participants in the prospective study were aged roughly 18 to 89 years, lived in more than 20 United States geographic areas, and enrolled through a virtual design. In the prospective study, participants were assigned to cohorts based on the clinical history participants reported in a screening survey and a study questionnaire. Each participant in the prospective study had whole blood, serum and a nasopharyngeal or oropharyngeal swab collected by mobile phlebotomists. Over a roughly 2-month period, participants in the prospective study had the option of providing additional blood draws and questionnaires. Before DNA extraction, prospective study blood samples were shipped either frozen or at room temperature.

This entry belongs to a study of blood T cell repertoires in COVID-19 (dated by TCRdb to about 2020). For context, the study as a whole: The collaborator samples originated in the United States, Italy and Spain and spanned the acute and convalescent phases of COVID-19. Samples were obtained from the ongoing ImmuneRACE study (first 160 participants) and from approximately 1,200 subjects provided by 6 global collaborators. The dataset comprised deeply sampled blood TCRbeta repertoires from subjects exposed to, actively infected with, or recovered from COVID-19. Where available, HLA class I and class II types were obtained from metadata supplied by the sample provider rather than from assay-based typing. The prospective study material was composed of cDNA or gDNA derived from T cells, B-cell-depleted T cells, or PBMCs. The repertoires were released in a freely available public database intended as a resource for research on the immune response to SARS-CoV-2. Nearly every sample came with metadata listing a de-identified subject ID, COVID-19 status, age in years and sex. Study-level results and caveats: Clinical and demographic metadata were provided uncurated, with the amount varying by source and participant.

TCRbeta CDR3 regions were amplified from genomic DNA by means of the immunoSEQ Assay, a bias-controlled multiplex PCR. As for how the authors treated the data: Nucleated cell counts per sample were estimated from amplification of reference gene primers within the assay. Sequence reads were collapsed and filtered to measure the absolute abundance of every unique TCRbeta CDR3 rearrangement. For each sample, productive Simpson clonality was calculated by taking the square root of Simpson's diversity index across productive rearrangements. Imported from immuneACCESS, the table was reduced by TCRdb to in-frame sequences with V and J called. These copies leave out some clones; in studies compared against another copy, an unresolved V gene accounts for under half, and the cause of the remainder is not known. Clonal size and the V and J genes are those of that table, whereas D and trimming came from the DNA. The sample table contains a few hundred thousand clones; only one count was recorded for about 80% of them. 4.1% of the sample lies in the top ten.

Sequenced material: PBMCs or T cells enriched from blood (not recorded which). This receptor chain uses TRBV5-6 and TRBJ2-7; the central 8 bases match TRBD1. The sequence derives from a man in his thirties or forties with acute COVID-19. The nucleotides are TGTGCCAGCAGCTACCGACAGGGGTACGAGCAGTACGTC. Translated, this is CASSYRQGYEQYV.